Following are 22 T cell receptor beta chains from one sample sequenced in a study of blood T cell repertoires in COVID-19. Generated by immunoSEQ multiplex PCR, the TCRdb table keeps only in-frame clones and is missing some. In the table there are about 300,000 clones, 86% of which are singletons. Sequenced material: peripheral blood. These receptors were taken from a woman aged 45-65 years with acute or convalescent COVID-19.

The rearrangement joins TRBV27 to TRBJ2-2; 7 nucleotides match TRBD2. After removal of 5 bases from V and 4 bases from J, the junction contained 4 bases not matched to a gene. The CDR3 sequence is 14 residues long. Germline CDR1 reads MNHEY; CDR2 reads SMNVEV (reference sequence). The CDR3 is CASSLGRLTGELFF. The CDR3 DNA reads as TGTGCCAGCAGTCTCGGGAGGCTCACCGGGGAGCTGTTTTTT.

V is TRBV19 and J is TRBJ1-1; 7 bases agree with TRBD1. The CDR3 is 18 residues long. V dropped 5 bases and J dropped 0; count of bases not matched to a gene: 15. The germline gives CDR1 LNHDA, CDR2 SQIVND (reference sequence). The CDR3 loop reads CASSGTLGGTDMNTEAFF. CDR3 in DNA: TGTGCCAGTAGTGGAACCTTAGGGGGGACAGATATGAACACTGAAGCTTTCTTT.

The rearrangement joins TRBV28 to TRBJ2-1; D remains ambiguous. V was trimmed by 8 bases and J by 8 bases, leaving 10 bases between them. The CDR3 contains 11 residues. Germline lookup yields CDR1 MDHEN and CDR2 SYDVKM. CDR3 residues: CASPNGDEQFF. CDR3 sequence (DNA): TGTGCCAGCCCCAACGGTGATGAGCAGTTCTTC.

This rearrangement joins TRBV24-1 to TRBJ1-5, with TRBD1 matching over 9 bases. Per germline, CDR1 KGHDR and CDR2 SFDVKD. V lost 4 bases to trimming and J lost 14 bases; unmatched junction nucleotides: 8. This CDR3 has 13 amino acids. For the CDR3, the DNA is TGTGCCACCAGTGACCCGAACAGGGGGCGAAAGCATTTT. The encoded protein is CATSDPNRGRKHF.

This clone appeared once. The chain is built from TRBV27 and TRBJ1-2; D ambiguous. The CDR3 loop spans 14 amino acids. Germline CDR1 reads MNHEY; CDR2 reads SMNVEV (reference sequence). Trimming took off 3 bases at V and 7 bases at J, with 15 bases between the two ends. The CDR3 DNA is TGTGCCAGCAGTTTTTCGTGGGTAGAGGGTGGCTACACCTTC. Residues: CASSFSWVEGGYTF.

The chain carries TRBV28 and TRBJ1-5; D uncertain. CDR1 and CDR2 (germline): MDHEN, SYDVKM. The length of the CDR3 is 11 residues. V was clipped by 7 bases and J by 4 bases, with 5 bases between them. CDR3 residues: CASTSNQPQHF. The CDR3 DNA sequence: TGTGCCAGCACCAGTAATCAGCCCCAGCATTTT. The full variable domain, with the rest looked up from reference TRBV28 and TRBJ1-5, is DVKVTQSSRYLVKRTGEKVFLECVQDMDHENMFWYRQDPGLGLRLIYFSYDVKMKEKGDIPEGYSVSREKKERFSLILESASTNQTSMYLCASTSNQPQHFGDGTRLSIL.

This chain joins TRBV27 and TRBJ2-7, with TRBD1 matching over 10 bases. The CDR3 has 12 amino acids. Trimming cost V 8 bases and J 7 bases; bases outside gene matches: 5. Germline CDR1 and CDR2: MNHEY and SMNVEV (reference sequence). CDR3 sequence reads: CASRGQGREQYF. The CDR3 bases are TGTGCCAGCCGGGGACAGGGGCGGGAGCAGTACTTC.

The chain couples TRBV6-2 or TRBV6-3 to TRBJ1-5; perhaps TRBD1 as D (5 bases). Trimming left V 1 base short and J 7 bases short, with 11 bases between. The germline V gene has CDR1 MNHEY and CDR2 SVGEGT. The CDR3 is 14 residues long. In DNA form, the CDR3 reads TGTGCCAGCAGTTACTGGGGACGGGGGCAGCCCCAGCATTTT. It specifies CASSYWGRGQPQHF.

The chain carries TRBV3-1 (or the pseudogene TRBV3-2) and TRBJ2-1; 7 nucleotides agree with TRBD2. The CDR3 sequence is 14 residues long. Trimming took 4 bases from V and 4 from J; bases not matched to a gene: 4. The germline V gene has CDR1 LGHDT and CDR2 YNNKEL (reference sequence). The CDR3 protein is CASSPGTTYNEQFF. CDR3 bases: TGTGCCAGCAGCCCCGGGACTACTTACAATGAGCAGTTCTTC.

The CDR3 reads CASSSRLAGDTGELFF. The CDR3 DNA reads TGTGCCAGCAGCTCAAGACTAGCGGGAGATACCGGGGAGCTGTTTTTT. V usage is TRBV11-2 and J usage is TRBJ2-2; TRBD2 agrees at 12 bases. CDR1 and CDR2 (germline): SGHAT, FQNNGV. V lost 4 bases and J lost 5; bases outside the gene matches: 5. The CDR3 runs to 16 residues.

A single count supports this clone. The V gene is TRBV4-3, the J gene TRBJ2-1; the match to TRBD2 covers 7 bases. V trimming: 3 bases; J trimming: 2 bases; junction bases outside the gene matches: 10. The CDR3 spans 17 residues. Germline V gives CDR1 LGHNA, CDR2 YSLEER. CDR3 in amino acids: CASSQDQGGVTYNEQFF. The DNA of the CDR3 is TGCGCCAGCAGCCAGGACCAGGGAGGGGTCACCTACAATGAGCAGTTCTTC.

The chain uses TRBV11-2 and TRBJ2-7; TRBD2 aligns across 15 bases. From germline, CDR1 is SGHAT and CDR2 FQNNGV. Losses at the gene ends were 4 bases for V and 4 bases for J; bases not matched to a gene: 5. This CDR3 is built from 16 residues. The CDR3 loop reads CASSSLGLAGGYEQYF. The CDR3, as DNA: TGTGCCAGCAGCTCACTCGGACTAGCGGGAGGGTACGAGCAGTACTTC.

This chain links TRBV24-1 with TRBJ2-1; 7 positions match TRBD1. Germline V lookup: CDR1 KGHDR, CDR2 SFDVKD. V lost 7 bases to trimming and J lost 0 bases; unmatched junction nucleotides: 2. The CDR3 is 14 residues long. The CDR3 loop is CATSPGGSYNEQFF. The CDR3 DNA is TGTGCCACCAGCCCAGGGGGCTCCTACAATGAGCAGTTCTTC.

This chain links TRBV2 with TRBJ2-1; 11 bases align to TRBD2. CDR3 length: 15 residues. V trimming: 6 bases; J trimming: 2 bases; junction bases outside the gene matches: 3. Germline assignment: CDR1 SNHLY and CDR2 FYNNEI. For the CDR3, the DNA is TGTGCCAGCAGGGCGACTAGCGGGACCTACAATGAGCAGTTCTTC. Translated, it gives CASRATSGTYNEQFF. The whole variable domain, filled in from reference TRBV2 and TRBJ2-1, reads EPEVTQTPSHQVTQMGQEVILRCVPISNHLYFYWYRQILGQKVEFLVSFYNNEISEKSEIFDDQFSVERPDGSNFTLKIRSTKLEDSAMYFCASRATSGTYNEQFFGPGTRLTVL.

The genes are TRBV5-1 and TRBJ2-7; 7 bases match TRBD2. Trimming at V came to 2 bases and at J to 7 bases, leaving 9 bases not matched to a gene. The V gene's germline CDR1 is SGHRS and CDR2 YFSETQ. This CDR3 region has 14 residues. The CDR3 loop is CASSLGLVPEEQYF. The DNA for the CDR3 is TGCGCCAGCAGCTTAGGACTAGTACCTGAAGAGCAGTACTTC.

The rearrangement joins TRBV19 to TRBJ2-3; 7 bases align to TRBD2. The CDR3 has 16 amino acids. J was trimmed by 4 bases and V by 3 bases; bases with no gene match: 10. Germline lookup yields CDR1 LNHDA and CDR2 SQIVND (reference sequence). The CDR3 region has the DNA TGTGCCAGTAGTATCCCCGGCGGGAGTGGCCCAGATACGCAGTATTTT. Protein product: CASSIPGGSGPDTQYF.

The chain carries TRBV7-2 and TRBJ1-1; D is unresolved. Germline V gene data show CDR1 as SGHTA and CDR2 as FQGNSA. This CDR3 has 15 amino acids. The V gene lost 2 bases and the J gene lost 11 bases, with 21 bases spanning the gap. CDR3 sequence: CASSLPQAGREAAFF. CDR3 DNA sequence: TGTGCCAGCAGCTTACCGCAGGCCGGACGGGAAGCGGCTTTCTTT.

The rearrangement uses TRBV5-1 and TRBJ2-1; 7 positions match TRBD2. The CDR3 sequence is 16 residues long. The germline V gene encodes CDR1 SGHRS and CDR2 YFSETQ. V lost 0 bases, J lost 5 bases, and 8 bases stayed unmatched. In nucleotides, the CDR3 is TGCGCCAGCAGCTTGGTCGGTGGGAGGGGCGACAATGAGCAGTTCTTC. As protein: CASSLVGGRGDNEQFF.

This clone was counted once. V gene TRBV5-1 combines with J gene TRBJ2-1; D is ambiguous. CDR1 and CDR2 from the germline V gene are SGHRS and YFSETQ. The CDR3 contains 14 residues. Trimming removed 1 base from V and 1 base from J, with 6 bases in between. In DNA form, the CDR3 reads TGCGCCAGCAGCTTGCCACAGTCCTACAATGAGCAGTTCTTC. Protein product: CASSLPQSYNEQFF.

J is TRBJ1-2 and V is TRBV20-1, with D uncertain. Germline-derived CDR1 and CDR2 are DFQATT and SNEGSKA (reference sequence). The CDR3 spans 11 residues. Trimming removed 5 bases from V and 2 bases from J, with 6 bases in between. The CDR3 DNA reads TGCAGTGCTCCTAGGAACTATGGCTACACCTTC. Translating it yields CSAPRNYGYTF.

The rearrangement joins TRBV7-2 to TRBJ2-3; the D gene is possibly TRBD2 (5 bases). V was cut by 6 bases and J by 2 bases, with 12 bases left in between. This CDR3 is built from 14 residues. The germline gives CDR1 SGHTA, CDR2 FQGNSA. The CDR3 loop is CASRPGSLTDTQYF. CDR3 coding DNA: TGTGCCAGCAGACCGGGATCCCTCACAGATACGCAGTATTTT.

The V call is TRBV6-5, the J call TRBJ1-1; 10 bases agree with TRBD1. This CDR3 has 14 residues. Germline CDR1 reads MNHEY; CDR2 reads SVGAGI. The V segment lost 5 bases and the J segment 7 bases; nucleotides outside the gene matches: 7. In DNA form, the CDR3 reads TGTGCCAGCAGTCCAATGACAGGGGGCCATGAAGCTTTCTTT. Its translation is CASSPMTGGHEAFF.